Below, 14 T cell receptor beta chains from the same sample are listed, as sequenced in a study of T cell repertoires in cytomegalovirus infection. Each CDR3 protein gets one entry after TCRdb re-called the reads with MiXCR. The sample has 170,000 or so distinct CDR3 sequences, 13% to 15% seen once. The sample was PBMCs. These receptors all come from a human donor in good health (CMV status not recorded). Some clones in this sample may be carry-over from other donors' samples.

This clonotype was detected a few times. The CDR3 loop reads CASSLSPEQGGGAFF. The CDR3 region has the DNA TGTGCCAGCAGTTTATCCCCAGAACAGGGGGGTGGGGCTTTCTTT. V usage is TRBV27 and J usage is TRBJ1-1; TRBD1 aligns across 8 bases. Per the germline V gene, CDR1 is MNHEY and CDR2 is SMNVEV (reference sequence). The CDR3 loop spans 15 amino acids. J gave up 11 bases and V 0 bases, and 11 bases lay outside the gene matches.

This clonotype was picked up a small number of times. This chain uses TRBV29-1 with TRBJ2-5; D call uncertain. The CDR3 runs to 11 residues. V lost 4 bases and J 2 bases, leaving 5 bases between the germline ends. Germline CDR1 and CDR2: SQVTM and ANQGSEA. The CDR3 loop reads CSVVAQETQYF. The CDR3 nucleotides are TGCAGCGTTGTGGCTCAAGAGACCCAGTACTTC. The entire variable domain, with the rest obtained from reference TRBV29-1 and TRBJ2-5, is as follows: SAVISQKPSRDICQRGTSLTIQCQVDSQVTMMFWYRQQPGQSLTLIATANQGSEATYESGFVIDKFPISRPNLTFSTLTVSNMSPEDSSIYLCSVVAQETQYFGPGTRLLVL.

This clonotype was picked up a small number of times. The J gene is TRBJ2-7, the V gene TRBV28; D unclear. CDR3 length: 13 residues. The V gene lost 5 bases and the J gene lost 7 bases, with 15 bases spanning the gap. Germline lookup yields CDR1 MDHEN and CDR2 SYDVKM. CDR3 nucleotide sequence: TGTGCCAGCAGTCCCGGTCGTGTCTATGAGCAGTACTTC. It translates to CASSPGRVYEQYF.

This clonotype has ten or more counts. CDR3 in amino acids: CASTYTGELFF. CDR3 in DNA: TGTGCCAGCACCTACACCGGGGAGCTGTTTTTT. The chain employs TRBV6-1 and TRBJ2-2; D is unresolved. The CDR3 has 11 amino acids. Germline values: CDR1 MNHNS, CDR2 SASEGT. Trimming left V 7 bases short and J 3 bases short, with 3 bases between.

This clonotype has more than one count but fewer than ten. The V gene is TRBV6-5, the J gene TRBJ1-1; TRBD1 agrees at 10 bases. CDR1 and CDR2 (germline): MNHEY, SVGAGI. J lost 1 base, V lost 7 bases, and 6 bases had no gene match. This CDR3 spans 15 amino acids. The DNA for the CDR3 is TGTGCCAGCAAGCGGGACAGGGGACGGAACACTGAAGCTTTCTTT. Its protein is CASKRDRGRNTEAFF.

This clonotype was recorded at least ten times. The chain is built from TRBV24-1 and TRBJ2-7; 10 bases line up with TRBD1. The CDR3 runs to 16 residues. J lost 2 bases, V lost 7 bases, and 10 bases had no gene match. Germline assignment: CDR1 KGHDR and CDR2 SFDVKD. The CDR3 spells CATSEKKGTGAYEQYF. CDR3 coding DNA: TGTGCCACCAGCGAAAAAAAGGGGACAGGGGCCTACGAGCAGTACTTC.

This clonotype was observed at least ten times. The rearrangement joins TRBV7-6 to TRBJ1-1, with 8 positions matching TRBD1. V lost 7 bases, J lost 6 bases, and 1 base stayed unmatched. Looked up from germline, CDR1 is SGHVS and CDR2 is FNYEAQ. The CDR3 is 11 residues long. CDR3 protein: CASTQGAEAFF. DNA of the CDR3: TGTGCCAGCACACAGGGGGCTGAAGCTTTCTTT.

V is TRBV20-1 and J is TRBJ2-1; 8 bases line up with TRBD2. This CDR3 contains 15 residues. The germline gives CDR1 DFQATT, CDR2 SNEGSKA (reference sequence). V trimming: 6 bases; J trimming: 5 bases; junction bases outside the gene matches: 12. CDR3 sequence (DNA): TGCAGTGCCTCATCGGGAGGGCTCCCTCACAATGAGCAGTTCTTC. This sequence encodes CSASSGGLPHNEQFF.

This clonotype has just a few counts. The chain has TRBV7-6 and TRBJ2-1; the D gene is possibly TRBD2 (6 bases). In germline, CDR1 is SGHVS, CDR2 FNYEAQ. Trimming cost V 0 bases and J 7 bases, with 10 bases left between them. This CDR3 region has 14 residues. CDR3 sequence: CASSLAGGENEQFF. CDR3 DNA: TGTGCCAGCAGCTTAGCGGGCGGGGAGAATGAGCAGTTCTTC.

This clonotype was counted many times. The V call is TRBV15, the J call TRBJ2-1, with 8 nucleotides matching TRBD2. The V gene's germline CDR1 is LNHNV and CDR2 YYDKDF (reference sequence). Losses at the gene ends were 4 bases for V and 10 bases for J; bases not matched to a gene: 3. The CDR3 is 12 amino acids. The CDR3 sequence: CATSTLAGEQFF. In DNA, the CDR3 is TGTGCCACCAGCACCTTAGCGGGGGAGCAGTTCTTC.

The rearrangement uses TRBV19 and TRBJ2-7, with D maybe TRBD1 (5 bases). There are 14 residues in the CDR3. Germline V gene lookup returns CDR1 LNHDA and CDR2 SQIVND (reference sequence). Trimming removed 5 bases at V and 3 bases at J, with 14 bases between. For the CDR3, the DNA is TGTGCCAGTAGTGTCTCAGGGATTGACTACGAGCAGTACTTC. This translates into CASSVSGIDYEQYF.

This clonotype turned up a few times. The chain links TRBV28 to TRBJ1-2; possible D gene TRBD1, 6 bases. Germline assignment: CDR1 MDHEN and CDR2 SYDVKM. With 10 bases removed from V and 5 bases from J, the gap between germline ends came to 17 bases. The CDR3 contains 13 residues. The CDR3 DNA follows: TGTGCCACCCTCCTCGGGACAAATTATGGCTACACCTTC. Its protein product is CATLLGTNYGYTF.

This clonotype has at least ten counts. This sequence joins TRBV29-1 and TRBJ1-2; 11 positions agree with TRBD1. This CDR3 contains 13 residues. Germline lookup yields CDR1 SQVTM and CDR2 ANQGSEA. J gave up 8 bases and V 5 bases, and 7 bases lay outside the gene matches. CDR3 region: CSVPGDRGGGYTF. CDR3 sequence (DNA): TGCAGCGTTCCCGGGGACAGGGGGGGAGGCTACACCTTC. The variable domain in full, with the rest retrieved from reference TRBV29-1 and TRBJ1-2, is SAVISQKPSRDICQRGTSLTIQCQVDSQVTMMFWYRQQPGQSLTLIATANQGSEATYESGFVIDKFPISRPNLTFSTLTVSNMSPEDSSIYLCSVPGDRGGGYTFGSGTRLTVV.

Ten or more counts support this clonotype. The V gene is TRBV7-2, the J gene TRBJ1-4; D ambiguous. CDR1 and CDR2 (germline): SGHTA, FQGNSA. The ends were cut back, 2 bases at V and 4 bases at J, with 5 bases in the middle. The CDR3 length is 13 residues. CDR3 nucleotide sequence: TGTGCCAGCAGCTTACCCAGTAATGAAAAACTGTTTTTT. Translated: CASSLPSNEKLFF.